A single sample gave rise to the 25 T cell receptor beta chains below, sequenced in a study of regulatory T cells in long-lasting Graves disease (TCRdb year 2021). The library was prepared using multiplex PCR. TCRdb names Illumina HiSeq 4000 as the instrument used. CDR3 regions were amplified by Arm-PCR with iRepertoire HTBI primers to construct TCR beta libraries. TCRdb reworked the public reads: Q25 trimming with fastp, MiXCR clone assembly, productive beta chains retained. Identical CDR3 protein sequences are pooled into one entry, listed with their most common genes and DNA. The sample table contains about 350,000 distinct CDR3 sequences; only one count was recorded for about a sixth of them. The ten largest clones take up roughly 29% of the sample. The time point label, read with the paper, signifies: newly diagnosed GD, antithyroid drugs for less than 3 months. RNA was extracted from PBMCs in TRIzol for both TCR sequencing and RNA sequencing.

A further study also used this sample, focusing on T cells in Graves' hyperthyroidism and ophthalmopathy.

The input for sequencing was peripheral blood mononuclear cells (PBMCs), taken at new diagnosis, from a patient treated with antithyroid drugs. These receptors were taken from a man between 35 and 55 years old with Graves disease. Donor details come from another sample of the same person, matched by shared clones.

This clonotype appeared many times. The rearrangement joins TRBV6-2 or TRBV6-3 to TRBJ2-7; D remains ambiguous. CDR1 MNHEY and CDR2 SVGEGT come from the germline V gene. V was cut by 2 bases and J by 1 base, with 9 bases left in between. The CDR3 consists of 14 residues. The CDR3 sequence is CASSYVYYSYEQYF. DNA for the CDR3: TGTGCCAGCAGTTACGTGTATTATTCCTACGAGCAGTACTTC.

This clonotype was seen ten or more times. The rearrangement uses TRBV6-5 and TRBJ1-2; D not resolved. Germline values: CDR1 MNHEY, CDR2 SVGAGI. The CDR3 contains 15 residues. The V end lost 4 bases, the J end lost 0 bases, and 12 bases lay between the germline ends. The CDR3: CASSSGYTSNYGYTF. CDR3 coding DNA: TGTGCCAGCAGTTCGGGCTATACTTCTAACTATGGCTACACCTTC.

In this sample, this clonotype turned up many times. CDR3 region: CASRIRRDTQYF. The CDR3 region has the DNA TGTGCCAGCAGGATACGAAGGGATACGCAGTATTTT. The V call is TRBV12-3 or TRBV12-4, the J call TRBJ2-3; D is ambiguous. The CDR3 runs 12 residues. Trimming stripped 6 bases from V and 6 bases from J, with 10 bases between.

J is TRBJ1-1 and V is TRBV6-1; D not certain. CDR1 is MNHNS and CDR2 is SASEGT in the germline V gene. This CDR3 comprises 14 residues. V lost 5 bases, J lost 3 bases, and 13 bases lay in between. CDR3 in DNA: TGTGCCAGCAGTCGTGGACGGATGGACACTGAAGCTTTCTTT. It encodes CASSRGRMDTEAFF.

This clonotype occurred many times. The chain has TRBV12-3 or TRBV12-4 and TRBJ1-1, with no clear D. With 3 bases removed from V and 6 bases from J, the gap between germline ends came to 11 bases. The CDR3 is made up of 13 amino acids. Here the CDR3 reads CASSFNGVSEAFF. CDR3 bases: TGTGCCAGCAGTTTCAATGGGGTGTCTGAAGCTTTCTTT.

This clonotype occurred many times. This rearrangement joins TRBV2 to TRBJ2-5; 7 nucleotides agree with TRBD1. Germline V gene data show CDR1 as SNHLY and CDR2 as FYNNEI. The CDR3 is made up of 13 amino acids. Trimming took 8 bases from V and 4 from J; bases not matched to a gene: 7. CDR3 in amino acids: CASQGDRAETQYF. CDR3 sequence (DNA): TGTGCCAGCCAAGGGGACAGAGCAGAGACCCAGTACTTC.

This clonotype was seen many times. The chain carries TRBV2 and TRBJ2-1, with D possibly being TRBD2 (7 bases). The V and J ends lost 8 bases and 2 bases respectively, with 13 bases between them. The CDR3 length is 14 residues. Per the germline V gene, CDR1 is SNHLY and CDR2 is FYNNEI. The CDR3 nucleotides are TGTGCCAGCCGGGACGGGGGGCCCTACAATGAGCAGTTCTTC. Translation gives CASRDGGPYNEQFF. The entire variable domain, with the rest obtained from reference TRBV2 and TRBJ2-1, is as follows: EPEVTQTPSHQVTQMGQEVILRCVPISNHLYFYWYRQILGQKVEFLVSFYNNEISEKSEIFDDQFSVERPDGSNFTLKIRSTKLEDSAMYFCASRDGGPYNEQFFGPGTRLTVL.

The chain recombines TRBV30 with TRBJ2-5; 9 positions agree with TRBD2. J lost 5 bases, V lost 4 bases, and 5 bases had no gene match. The CDR3 totals 13 residues. Germline CDR1 and CDR2: GTSNPN and SVGIG (reference sequence). CDR3 protein: CAWKLAGIETQYF. The CDR3 nucleotides are TGTGCCTGGAAGCTAGCGGGGATTGAGACCCAGTACTTC.

The chain joins TRBV5-1 to TRBJ2-1; D could derive from TRBD1 or TRBD2 (5 bases each). In germline, CDR1 is SGHRS, CDR2 YFSETQ. This CDR3 has 16 residues. V lost 4 bases and J lost 4, with 18 bases in between. The CDR3 DNA follows: TGCGCCAGCAGCCACCCTGTTCGGGGACGATACAATGAGCAGTTCTTC. This encodes CASSHPVRGRYNEQFF.

Many counts were recorded for this clonotype. The CDR3 spells CASTGTGNTDTQYF. CDR3 nucleotide sequence: TGTGCCAGCACTGGGACAGGGAACACAGATACGCAGTATTTT. This chain uses TRBV6-1 with TRBJ2-3, with 9 bases lining up with TRBD1. J was trimmed by 2 bases and V by 7 bases; bases with no gene match: 4. Germline V gene data show CDR1 as MNHNS and CDR2 as SASEGT. This CDR3 has 14 amino acids.

The genes are TRBV12-3 or TRBV12-4 and TRBJ1-1; no clear D. Trimming took off 5 bases at V and 1 base at J, with 20 bases between the two ends. The CDR3 spans 17 residues. CDR3 nucleotides: TGTGCCAGCAGTCCCCCCCCCGGGCGGAGGCCGAACACTGAAGCTTTCTTT. Translating it yields CASSPPPGRRPNTEAFF.

There are a few counts of this clonotype. Since a much larger clone is just one base distant, this may be a read error. This rearrangement joins TRBV28 to TRBJ2-3; unclear D gene. The CDR3 consists of 16 residues. Germline V gene data show CDR1 as MDHEN and CDR2 as SYDVKM. CDR3 DNA sequence: TGTGCCGGCAGTCCTCGACTCGGATCGGGCACAGATACGCAGTATTTT. As protein: CAGSPRLGSGTDTQYF.

This clonotype was detected ten times or more. The V and J genes are TRBV12-3 or TRBV12-4 and TRBJ2-2; no clear D gene. V dropped 3 bases and J dropped 2 bases, with 7 bases sitting between them. The CDR3 loop spans 14 amino acids. CDR3 sequence reads: CASSLPPNTGELFF. CDR3 bases: TGTGCCAGCAGTTTGCCGCCTAACACCGGGGAGCTGTTTTTT.

The chain combines TRBV20-1 with TRBJ2-5; TRBD1 agrees at 10 bases. The V gene's germline CDR1 is DFQATT and CDR2 SNEGSKA (reference sequence). CDR3 length: 16 residues. After removal of 4 bases from V and 4 bases from J, the junction contained 12 bases not matched to a gene. The CDR3 DNA reads as TGCAGTGCTAAAGGGTTCGACAGGGGGCTTGGAGAGACCCAGTACTTC. Translated, it gives CSAKGFDRGLGETQYF.

This clonotype was recorded a few times. CDR3 region: CASSVLDRNTGELFF. CDR3 nucleotides: TGTGCCAGCAGCGTATTGGACAGAAACACCGGGGAGCTGTTTTTT. The gene calls are TRBV9 and TRBJ2-2, with a weak D call TRBD1 (6 bases). V was shortened by 1 base and J by 2 bases, with 9 bases between the two germline ends. The length of the CDR3 is 15 residues. Per the germline V gene, CDR1 is SGDLS and CDR2 is YYNGEE.

This clonotype was observed at least ten times. The chain carries TRBV12-3 or TRBV12-4 and TRBJ1-1; TRBD1 is a possible D gene (5 bases). V lost 6 bases and J 6 bases, leaving 14 bases between the germline ends. The CDR3 spans 13 residues. CDR3 nucleotide sequence: TGTGCCAGCAGCGATAGGGGCAGCGCTGAAGCTTTCTTT. Translation gives CASSDRGSAEAFF.

This clonotype was detected ten times or more. The V gene is TRBV7-2, the J gene TRBJ2-3; 15 nucleotides agree with TRBD2. The CDR3 has 15 amino acids. Trimming removed 1 base from V and 8 bases from J; junction bases left unmatched: 1. CDR1 and CDR2 (germline): SGHTA, FQGNSA. The CDR3 loop is CASSLGTSGGGTQYF. As DNA, the CDR3 is TGTGCCAGCAGCTTAGGGACTAGCGGGGGGGGTACGCAGTATTTT. Full variable domain (remainder filled in from reference TRBV7-2 and TRBJ2-3): GAGVSQSPSNKVTEKGKDVELRCDPISGHTALYWYRQSLGQGLEFLIYFQGNSAPDKSGLPSDRFSAERTGGSVSTLTIQRTQQEDSAVYLCASSLGTSGGGTQYFGPGTRLTVL.

This clonotype came up many times. J is TRBJ1-1 and V is TRBV2, with a weak D call TRBD1 (5 bases). Trimming left V 7 bases short and J 4 bases short, with 19 bases between. The CDR3 spans 15 residues. The germline gives CDR1 SNHLY, CDR2 FYNNEI. In DNA, the CDR3 is TGTGCCAGCATACTCGGGGGTTCTTTGAGCACTGAAGCTTTCTTT. It translates to CASILGGSLSTEAFF.

This clonotype was detected many times. The chain has TRBV5-1 and TRBJ2-7; TRBD1 agrees at 11 bases. The junction had 13 bases not matched to a gene; V was cut back by 9 bases and J by 5 bases. Germline V CDR1 and CDR2: SGHRS, YFSETQ. The CDR3 loop spans 15 amino acids. The CDR3 sequence: CANDEPGQGVHEQYF. CDR3 in DNA: TGCGCCAACGACGAACCGGGACAGGGGGTCCACGAGCAGTACTTC.

In its sample, this clonotype was seen many times. The CDR3 region has the DNA TGCAGTGCTAGGCGGGGGGGCCCTCAAGAGACCCAGTACTTC. It translates to CSARRGGPQETQYF. The rearrangement joins TRBV20-1 to TRBJ2-5; 9 positions match TRBD2. V lost 3 bases to trimming and J lost 2 bases; unmatched junction nucleotides: 4. This CDR3 contains 14 residues. CDR1 is DFQATT, CDR2 SNEGSKA, per germline (reference sequence).

This clonotype was seen ten or more times. The chain is built from TRBV5-1 and TRBJ2-3, with D possibly being TRBD1 or TRBD2 (7 bases each). The CDR3 extends over 13 amino acids. V lost 2 bases and J 6 bases, leaving 10 bases between the germline ends. Germline V lookup: CDR1 SGHRS, CDR2 YFSETQ. Written as DNA, the CDR3 is TGCGCCAGCAGCTTCCAGGGGGGGGATACGCAGTATTTT. Translation: CASSFQGGDTQYF.

This clonotype was counted a few times. A much larger clone differs from this one at a single base, so this may be a read error. The rearrangement links TRBV20-1 to TRBJ1-5; 9 bases line up with TRBD1. The V gene end was trimmed by 3 bases and the J gene end by 4 bases; junction bases not matched to a gene: 1. Germline CDR1 is DFQATT and CDR2 is SNEGSKA (reference sequence). This CDR3 spans 13 amino acids. The CDR3 DNA follows: TGCAGTGCTAGGGGGACAGGGAATCAGCCCCAGCATTTT. This gives the protein CSARGTGNQPQHF.

The rearrangement uses TRBV4-3 and TRBJ1-6; D is unresolved. CDR1 LGHNA and CDR2 YSLEER come from the germline V gene. The CDR3 runs 15 residues. V lost 1 base, J lost 9 bases, and 13 bases lay in between. In nucleotides, the CDR3 is TGCGCCAGCAGCCAAGCCGCAGCCGTGGGTTCACCCCTCCACTTT. Residues: CASSQAAAVGSPLHF.

This clonotype was seen ten or more times. V and J are TRBV3-1 and TRBJ2-2; D unclear. The CDR3 extends over 13 amino acids. Germline assignment: CDR1 LGHDT and CDR2 YNNKEL (reference sequence). V lost 3 bases and J 6 bases, leaving 8 bases between the germline ends. DNA for the CDR3: TGTGCCAGCAGCCAGGTTTTGTCCGGGGAGCTGTTTTTT. As protein: CASSQVLSGELFF.

This clonotype was counted many times. J is TRBJ2-5 and V is TRBV7-2; D not resolved. Germline loops: CDR1 SGHTA, CDR2 FQGNSA. This CDR3 spans 12 amino acids. Trimming removed 5 bases at V and 4 bases at J, with 8 bases between. The CDR3 reads CASSPLAETQYF. The DNA for the CDR3 is TGTGCCAGCAGCCCACTGGCAGAGACCCAGTACTTC.